This T cell receptor (beta chain) was sequenced during a study of blood T cell repertoires in COVID-19. Study-level information: Whether acute or convalescent, the COVID-19 samples came from the United States, Italy and Spain. From T cells, B-cell-depleted T cells, or PBMCs came the material, which was cDNA or gDNA.

Trimming pared 5 bases from V and 1 base from J, leaving 18 bases between. The CDR3 consists of 17 residues. CDR1 is MDHEN and CDR2 is SYDVKM in the germline V gene. As processed by the authors: Nucleated cell number was recorded as an estimate derived from reference gene primer amplification. TCRdb's copy holds only in-frame clones and misses some; the assay was immunoSEQ multiplex PCR. The D gene and trimming were derived from the DNA, and the V and J assignments and clone size from that table. This sample has about 95,000 clones, with roughly 90% found just once. This chain links TRBV28 with TRBJ1-5; TRBD1 is a possible D gene (6 bases). This sequence originates from a woman in her 70s with acute or convalescent COVID-19. The sequenced material came from peripheral blood. The CDR3: CASSPRSGVSSNQPQHF. The CDR3 DNA sequence: TGTGCCAGCAGTCCCCGTTCAGGGGTATCAAGCAATCAGCCCCAGCATTTT.